These T cell receptor beta chains were read from a single sample in a study of cytotoxic CD8 clonotypes in ibrutinib-treated CLL. Method: immunoSEQ multiplex PCR; TCRdb's copy keeps in-frame clones and lacks some. The table has around 130,000 clones, about 85% seen once. The sample in question was PBMCs, obtained after 24 months of ibrutinib treatment. The receptors were gathered from a human donor with chronic lymphocytic leukemia. CDR3s include the opening cysteine and the closing phenylalanine or tryptophan. Each record gives: J gene, V gene, CDR3 protein.

J gene: TRBJ1-3; V gene: TRBV5-1; CDR3 protein: CASSLGQTARNTIYF
J gene: TRBJ2-5; V gene: TRBV2; CDR3 protein: CASTVVGETQYF
J gene: TRBJ1-5; V gene: TRBV19; CDR3 protein: CASRIDREWQPQHF
J gene: TRBJ1-2; V gene: TRBV5-3; CDR3 protein: CARRNKGPGYTF
J gene: TRBJ2-2; V gene: TRBV15; CDR3 protein: CATSRERTGGVAWVLRGTGELFF
J gene: TRBJ1-2; V gene: TRBV28; CDR3 protein: CASSLIAGGYGYTF
J gene: TRBJ1-6; V gene: TRBV25-1; CDR3 protein: CASSEDGNSPLHF
J gene: TRBJ2-6; V gene: TRBV5-4; CDR3 protein: CASSRWGTGANVLTF
J gene: TRBJ2-1; V gene: TRBV6-5; CDR3 protein: CASTSPGRDNEQFF
J gene: TRBJ1-1; V gene: TRBV5-8; CDR3 protein: CASSLAGVGTEAFF
J gene: TRBJ1-5; V gene: TRBV18; CDR3 protein: CASSPSTGADQPQHF
J gene: TRBJ1-6; V gene: TRBV4-2; CDR3 protein: CASSQDFVANSPLHF
J gene: TRBJ2-3; V gene: TRBV5-4; CDR3 protein: CASSLVWSTDTQYF
J gene: TRBJ2-1; V gene: TRBV5-1; CDR3 protein: CASSMGSPRNEQFF
J gene: TRBJ2-5; V gene: TRBV29-1; CDR3 protein: CSVRDGQETQYF
J gene: TRBJ1-5; V gene: TRBV28; CDR3 protein: CASRIITGEADQPQHF
J gene: TRBJ1-6; V gene: TRBV19; CDR3 protein: CASSSRDRNSPLHF
J gene: TRBJ1-2; V gene: TRBV18; CDR3 protein: CASSPKTGGPPYGYTF
J gene: TRBJ2-3; V gene: TRBV18; CDR3 protein: CASSPWADSTDTQYF
J gene: TRBJ1-4; V gene: TRBV15; CDR3 protein: CATSRDQRVKKLFF
J gene: TRBJ2-7; V gene: TRBV5-4; CDR3 protein: CASSRGASGESYEQYF
J gene: TRBJ2-5; V gene: TRBV11-3; CDR3 protein: CASSEMGGLAKTQYF
J gene: TRBJ1-1; V gene: TRBV25-1; CDR3 protein: CASSGNTEAFF
J gene: TRBJ1-1; V gene: TRBV27; CDR3 protein: CASQYGTVGMNTEAFF
J gene: TRBJ1-1; V gene: TRBV4-2; CDR3 protein: CASSQDEGGTDNRAEAFF
J gene: TRBJ1-2; V gene: TRBV7-6; CDR3 protein: CASSLGTGELYSYTF
J gene: TRBJ1-1; V gene: TRBV6-5; CDR3 protein: CASRSITGGNTEAFF
J gene: TRBJ1-2; V gene: TRBV29-1; CDR3 protein: CSVEGYGYTF
J gene: TRBJ2-1; V gene: TRBV10-3; CDR3 protein: CAISDGRVARANEQFF
J gene: TRBJ1-1; V gene: TRBV9; CDR3 protein: CASSVGWDRNTEAFF
J gene: TRBJ1-2; V gene: TRBV5-1; CDR3 protein: CATGSGGGARYGYTF
J gene: TRBJ2-1; V gene: TRBV2; CDR3 protein: CASSEGTSGAHEQFF
J gene: TRBJ2-5; V gene: TRBV5-4; CDR3 protein: CASSRGGAYPETQYF
J gene: TRBJ2-2; V gene: TRBV5-1; CDR3 protein: CASSLGEGGELFF
J gene: TRBJ2-1; V gene: TRBV18; CDR3 protein: CASSPTLTRSYNEQFF
J gene: TRBJ2-6; V gene: TRBV27; CDR3 protein: CASSFSGANVLTF
J gene: TRBJ2-3; V gene: TRBV5-1; CDR3 protein: CASSEPGQGPQYF
J gene: TRBJ2-2; V gene: TRBV27; CDR3 protein: CASSPTAQVGVGELFF